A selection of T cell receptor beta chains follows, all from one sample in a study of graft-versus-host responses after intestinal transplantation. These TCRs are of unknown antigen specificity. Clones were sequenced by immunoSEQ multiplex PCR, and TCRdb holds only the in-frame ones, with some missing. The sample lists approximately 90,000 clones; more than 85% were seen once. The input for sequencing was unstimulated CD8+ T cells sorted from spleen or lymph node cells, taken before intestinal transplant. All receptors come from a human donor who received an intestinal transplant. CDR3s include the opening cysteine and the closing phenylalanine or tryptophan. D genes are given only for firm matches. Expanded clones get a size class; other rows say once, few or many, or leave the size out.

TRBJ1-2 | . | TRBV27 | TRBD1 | TGTGCCAGCAGTCTTCAACCAGGGGGCTACTATGGCTACACCTTC | CASSLQPGGYYGYTF
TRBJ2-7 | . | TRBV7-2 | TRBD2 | TGTGCCAGCAGCTTAGACCCGGGGGGGCTAGCGGGCTCCTACGAGCAGTACTTC | CASSLDPGGLAGSYEQYF
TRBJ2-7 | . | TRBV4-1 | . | TGCGCCAGCAGCCACCAGGGGGGCGAGCAGTACTTC | CASSHQGGEQYF
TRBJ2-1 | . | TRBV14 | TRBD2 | TGTGCCAGCAGCCCCGGGACTAGCGGGGGGTCGAACAATGAGCAGTTCTTC | CASSPGTSGGSNNEQFF
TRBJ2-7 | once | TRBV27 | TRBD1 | TGTGCCAGCAGGGTGACAGGGGGAATCTCCTACGAGCAGTACTTC | CASRVTGGISYEQYF
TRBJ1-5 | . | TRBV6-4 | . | TGTGCCAGCAGTGACTCGTGGGGGACAAATAGCAATCAGCCCCAGCATTTT | CASSDSWGTNSNQPQHF
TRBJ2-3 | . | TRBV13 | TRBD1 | TGTGCCAGCAGCTTAAGGGGGCCAGATACGCAGTATTTT | CASSLRGPDTQYF
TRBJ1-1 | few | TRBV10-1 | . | TGCGCCAGCAGTGAAAGTGGTGGGAGCACTGAAGCTTTCTTT | CASSESGGSTEAFF
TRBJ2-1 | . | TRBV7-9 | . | TGTGCCAGCAGCTTAGTCCCGTCCGCGTACAATGAGCAGTTCTTC | CASSLVPSAYNEQFF
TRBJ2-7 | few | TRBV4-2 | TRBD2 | TGTGCCAGCAGCCAAGGACTAGCACAGGAGCAGTACTTC | CASSQGLAQEQYF
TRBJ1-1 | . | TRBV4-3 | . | TGCGCCAGCAGCCAATCCTCGACCAGGCAAATGAACACTGAAGCTTTCTTT | CASSQSSTRQMNTEAFF
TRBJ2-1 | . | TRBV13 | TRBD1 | TGTGCCAGCAGCCCCTCGACAGGGTTCCCCAAGGATGAGCAGTTCTTC | CASSPSTGFPKDEQFF
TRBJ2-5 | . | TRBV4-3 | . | TGCGCCAGCAGCCAAGATCGACAGACCCAAGAGACCCAGTACTTC | CASSQDRQTQETQYF
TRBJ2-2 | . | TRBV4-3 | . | TGCGCCAGCAGCCAAGGGTCGGGGGGCCAAAACACCGGGGAGCTGTTTTTT | CASSQGSGGQNTGELFF
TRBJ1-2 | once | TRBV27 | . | TGTGCCAGCAGTTTAGGGCCGCTATATGGCTACACCTTC | CASSLGPLYGYTF
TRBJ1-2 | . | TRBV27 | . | TGTGCCAGCACTTCGGCGGGGGTGTCTAATGGCTACACCTTC | CASTSAGVSNGYTF
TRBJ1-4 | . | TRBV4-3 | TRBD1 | TGCGCCAGCAGCCACGGGGACAGGTCGCTTAATGAAAAACTGTTTTTT | CASSHGDRSLNEKLFF
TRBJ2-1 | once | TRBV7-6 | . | TGTGCCAGCAGCTTAGGGTTACTAGAGAATGAGCAGTTCTTC | CASSLGLLENEQFF
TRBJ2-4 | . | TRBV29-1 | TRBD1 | TGCAGCGTTGAGGTCTGGGACAGAGGGGTAGGCATTCAGTACTTC | CSVEVWDRGVGIQYF
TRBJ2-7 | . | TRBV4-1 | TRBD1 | TGCGCCAGCAGCCCAGGGACAGGGGACCGACCCTACGAGCAGTACTTC | CASSPGTGDRPYEQYF
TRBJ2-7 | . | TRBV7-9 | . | TGTGCCAGCAGCTTGACAGGTGACCCCTACGAGCAGTACTTC | CASSLTGDPYEQYF
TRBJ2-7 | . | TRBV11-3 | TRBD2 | TGTGCCAGCAGCGGTCAGACTAGCGTCGACGAGCAGTACTTC | CASSGQTSVDEQYF
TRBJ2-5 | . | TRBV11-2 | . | TGTGCCAGCAGCTTAGTACCTGGCCAGTTGGAGACCCAGTACTTC | CASSLVPGQLETQYF
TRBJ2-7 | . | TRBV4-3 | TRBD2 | TGCGCCAGCAGCCAAGTTTTCGGGGGGGCCGATAAGCAGTACTTC | CASSQVFGGADKQYF
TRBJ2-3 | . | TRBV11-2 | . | TGTGCCAGCAGCTTAGAGGGGGCTTACGGCACAGATACGCAGTATTTT | CASSLEGAYGTDTQYF
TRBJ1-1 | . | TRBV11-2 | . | TGTGCCAGCAGCTTAGGGGGGGACACTGAAGCTTTCTTT | CASSLGGDTEAFF
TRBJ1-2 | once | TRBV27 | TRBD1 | TGTGCCAGCGGGACAGGGGGCCGGGGCTACACCTTC | CASGTGGRGYTF
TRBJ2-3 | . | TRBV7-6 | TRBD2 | TGTGCCAGCAGCTTAGCGCCGGGGGGGCTTGGAGATACGCAGTATTTT | CASSLAPGGLGDTQYF
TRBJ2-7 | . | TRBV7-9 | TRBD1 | TGTGCCAGCAGCCCATTTCCCGGGACAGGGGGCGATGTGAGCGACGAGCAGTACTTC | CASSPFPGTGGDVSDEQYF
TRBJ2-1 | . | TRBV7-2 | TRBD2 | TGTGCCAGCAGCTTTAGACTAGCCTTAAGCTCCTACAATGAGCAGTTCTTC | CASSFRLALSSYNEQFF
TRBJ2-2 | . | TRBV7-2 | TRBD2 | TGTGCCAGCAGCTTCGCATCAGCGGGGGCCCCCCCCGGGGAGCTGTTTTTT | CASSFASAGAPPGELFF
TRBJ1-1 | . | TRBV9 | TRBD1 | TGTGCCAGCAGCCCGTCAGTGACAGGGTACCGCACTGAAGCTTTCTTT | CASSPSVTGYRTEAFF
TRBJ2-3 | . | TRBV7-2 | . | TGTGCCAGCAGCTTAAGGGGGATGTATGTAGATACGCAGTATTTT | CASSLRGMYVDTQYF
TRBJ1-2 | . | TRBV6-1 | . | TGTGCCAGCAGTGAAGCTAGGTACCCTAGCTATGGCTACACCTTC | CASSEARYPSYGYTF
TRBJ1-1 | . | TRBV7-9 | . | TGTGCCAGCAGCTTAGACAGGCTTGAAGCTTTCTTT | CASSLDRLEAFF
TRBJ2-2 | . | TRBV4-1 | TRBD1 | TGCGCCAGCAGTTTGGGACAGGGATCGAACACCGGGGAGCTGTTTTTT | CASSLGQGSNTGELFF
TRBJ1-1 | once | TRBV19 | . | TGTGCCAGTAGTATTGGGGGGATGAGGGCTTTCTTT | CASSIGGMRAFF
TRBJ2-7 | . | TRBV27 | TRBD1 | TGTGCCAGCAGCCTCCGGGACAGGGGTTACGAGCAGTACTTC | CASSLRDRGYEQYF
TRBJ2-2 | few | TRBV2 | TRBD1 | TGTGCCAGCAGTGAAGCGATACAGGGGCCCAACACCGGGGAGCTGTTTTTT | CASSEAIQGPNTGELFF
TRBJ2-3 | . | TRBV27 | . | TGTGCCAGCAGTTACTCCCAGGTAGATACGCAGTATTTT | CASSYSQVDTQYF
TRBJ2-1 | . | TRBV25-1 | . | TGTGCCAGCACCTCGACAGAGTACAATGAGCAGTTCTTC | CASTSTEYNEQFF
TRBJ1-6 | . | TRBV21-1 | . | TGTGCCAGCAGCAAACGACACAGGGGGGTTGTGTATAATTCACCCCTCCACTTT | CASSKRHRGVVYNSPLHF